A single sample is the source of the 8 T cell receptor beta chains below, sequenced in a study of cytomegalovirus exposure and HLA in healthy donors. 60 Vbeta and 13 Jbeta primers were used in PCR. Using immunoSEQ multiplex PCR, the repertoire was profiled, and TCRdb retains in-frame clones only, with some absent. Of 100,000 to 150,000 clones in the sample, 75% to 80% are singletons; the top ten hold 3% to 4.5%. The sequenced material came from PBMCs. Source of these receptors: a man in his forties in good health and CMV-seronegative.

The rearrangement links TRBV27 to TRBJ2-7; D is undetermined. Germline lookup yields CDR1 MNHEY and CDR2 SMNVEV (reference sequence). V lost 3 bases to trimming and J lost 3 bases, with 9 bases between them. CDR3 length: 13 residues. CDR3 in DNA: TGTGCCAGCAGTTTGCGTGGGCACTACGAGCAGTACTTC. This gives the protein CASSLRGHYEQYF.

This chain connects TRBV5-4 to TRBJ2-3; possibly TRBD1 for D (7 bases). Trimming left V 6 bases short and J 5 bases short, with 22 bases between. The CDR3 is 16 residues long. The germline CDR1 and CDR2 sequences are SGHNT and YYREEE (reference sequence). The CDR3 DNA follows: TGTGCCAGCACCATGAGGAGGGGGCCCTCTGGAGATACGCAGTATTTT. Its translation: CASTMRRGPSGDTQYF.

In its sample, this clone was seen a few times. The DNA for the CDR3 is TGTGCCAGTAGTCTCGACAGGTTCAATCAGCCCCAGCATTTT. Translating gives CASSLDRFNQPQHF. The chain has TRBV19 and TRBJ1-5, with D tentatively TRBD1 (6 bases). Germline CDR1 reads LNHDA; CDR2 reads SQIVND (reference sequence). CDR3 length equals 14 residues. V lost 5 bases and J 3 bases, leaving 11 bases between the germline ends.

Concerning this clone: This sample also contains other DNA sequences that code for the same CDR3. V usage is TRBV6-6 and J usage is TRBJ1-2; perhaps TRBD1 as D (6 bases). The CDR3 runs to 13 residues. Germline V gene data show CDR1 as MNHNY and CDR2 as SVGAGI (reference sequence). V was pared by 5 bases and J by 3 bases, with 10 bases between. CDR3 bases: TGTGCCAGCAGTAGGGGACAAGACTATGGCTACACCTTC. Protein sequence: CASSRGQDYGYTF.

V and J are TRBV14 and TRBJ1-5; D unresolved. The CDR3 length is 16 residues. V was trimmed by 0 bases and J by 7 bases, leaving 16 bases between them. Germline V gives CDR1 SGHDN, CDR2 FVKESK. The CDR3 is CASSQDKAGGSQPQHF. CDR3 nucleotides: TGTGCCAGCAGCCAAGATAAAGCAGGAGGAAGCCAGCCCCAGCATTTT.

Concerning this clone itself: Additional DNA sequences in this sample encode the identical CDR3. This rearrangement joins TRBV7-6 to TRBJ2-2, with a weak D call TRBD1 (6 bases). V lost 1 base to trimming and J lost 0 bases, with 6 bases between them. The CDR3 contains 15 residues. CDR1 SGHVS and CDR2 FNYEAQ come from the germline V gene. This CDR3 is CASSLGTANTGELFF. DNA for the CDR3: TGTGCCAGCAGCTTAGGGACAGCGAACACCGGGGAGCTGTTTTTT. The entire variable domain, with the rest obtained from reference TRBV7-6 and TRBJ2-2, is as follows: GAGVSQSPRYKVTKRGQDVALRCDPISGHVSLYWYRQALGQGPEFLTYFNYEAQQDKSGLPNDRFSAERPEGSISTLTIQRTEQRDSAMYRCASSLGTANTGELFFGEGSRLTVL.

J is TRBJ1-1 and V is TRBV5-1, with a possible D match to TRBD1 (6 bases). The length of the CDR3 is 14 residues. V was shortened by 3 bases and J by 0 bases, with 9 bases between the two germline ends. CDR1 is SGHRS and CDR2 is YFSETQ in the germline V gene. CDR3 DNA: TGCGCCAGCAGCTCCCAGGGGATGAACACTGAAGCTTTCTTT. Its protein product is CASSSQGMNTEAFF.

This chain links TRBV27 with TRBJ1-5, with 8 bases matching TRBD1. Germline trimming cut 2 bases from V and 7 bases from J; bases unmatched to any gene: 4. This CDR3 contains 14 residues. Germline V gene sequence: CDR1 MNHEY, CDR2 SMNVEV (reference sequence). CDR3 region: CASSLGRGRQPQHF. CDR3 nucleotides: TGTGCCAGCAGTTTAGGCAGGGGGCGACAGCCCCAGCATTTT.